What follows are 4 T cell receptor beta chains derived from one specimen sequenced in a study of control samples from healthy donors and cancer patients. The assay was immunoSEQ multiplex PCR, and TCRdb's table has in-frame clones only and misses some. The table lists approximately 94,000 clones, 80% to 95% of them singletons. The sequenced material came from blood. The receptors were gathered from a woman in her 30s in good health.

This clone was counted a single time. V and J are TRBV24-1 and TRBJ2-5; D gene uncertain. The V end lost 4 bases, the J end lost 1 base, and 9 bases lay between the germline ends. CDR1 and CDR2 (germline): KGHDR, SFDVKD. The CDR3 contains 14 residues. In nucleotides, the CDR3 is TGTGCCACCAGTGACATGGACGGCCAAGAGACCCAGTACTTC. Encoded protein: CATSDMDGQETQYF.

The chain is built from TRBV19 and TRBJ1-1; no reliable D call. V was pared by 6 bases and J by 6 bases, with 17 bases between. CDR1 LNHDA and CDR2 SQIVND come from the germline V gene (reference sequence). CDR3 size: 14 residues. The CDR3 protein is CASSRRGRVAEAFF. CDR3 nucleotides: TGTGCCAGTAGCCGCCGAGGGCGTGTGGCTGAAGCTTTCTTT.

The chain couples TRBV30 to TRBJ1-3, with D unresolved. The V end was cut by 1 base, the J end by 3 bases, with 13 bases between. The CDR3 is made up of 15 amino acids. The germline gives CDR1 GTSNPN, CDR2 SVGIG (reference sequence). CDR3 sequence: CAWSDEGKGGNTIYF. The CDR3 nucleotides are TGTGCCTGGAGTGACGAAGGGAAGGGTGGAAACACCATATATTTT.

This sequence joins TRBV2 and TRBJ1-1; D is unresolved. Germline-derived CDR1 and CDR2 are SNHLY and FYNNEI. V was trimmed by 8 bases and J by 3 bases, leaving 7 bases between them. This CDR3 spans 11 amino acids. Here the CDR3 reads CASELHTEAFF. The CDR3 DNA reads TGTGCCAGCGAATTACACACTGAAGCTTTCTTT.